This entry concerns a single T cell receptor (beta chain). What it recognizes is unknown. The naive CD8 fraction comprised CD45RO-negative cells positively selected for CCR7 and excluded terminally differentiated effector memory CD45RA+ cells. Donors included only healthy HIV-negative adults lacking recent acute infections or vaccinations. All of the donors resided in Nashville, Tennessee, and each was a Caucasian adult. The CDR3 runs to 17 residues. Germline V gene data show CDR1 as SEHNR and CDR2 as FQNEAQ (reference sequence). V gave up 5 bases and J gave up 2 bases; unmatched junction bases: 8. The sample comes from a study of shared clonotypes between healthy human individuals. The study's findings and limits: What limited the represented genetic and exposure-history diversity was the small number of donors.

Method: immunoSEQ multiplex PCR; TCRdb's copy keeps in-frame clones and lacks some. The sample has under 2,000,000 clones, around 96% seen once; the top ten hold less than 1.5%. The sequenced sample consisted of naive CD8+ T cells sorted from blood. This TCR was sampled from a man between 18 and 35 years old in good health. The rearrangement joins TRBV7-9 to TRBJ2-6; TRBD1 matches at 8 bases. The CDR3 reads CASSPQGAQTGANVLTF. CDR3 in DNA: TGTGCCAGCAGCCCTCAGGGGGCGCAGACTGGGGCCAACGTCCTGACTTTC.